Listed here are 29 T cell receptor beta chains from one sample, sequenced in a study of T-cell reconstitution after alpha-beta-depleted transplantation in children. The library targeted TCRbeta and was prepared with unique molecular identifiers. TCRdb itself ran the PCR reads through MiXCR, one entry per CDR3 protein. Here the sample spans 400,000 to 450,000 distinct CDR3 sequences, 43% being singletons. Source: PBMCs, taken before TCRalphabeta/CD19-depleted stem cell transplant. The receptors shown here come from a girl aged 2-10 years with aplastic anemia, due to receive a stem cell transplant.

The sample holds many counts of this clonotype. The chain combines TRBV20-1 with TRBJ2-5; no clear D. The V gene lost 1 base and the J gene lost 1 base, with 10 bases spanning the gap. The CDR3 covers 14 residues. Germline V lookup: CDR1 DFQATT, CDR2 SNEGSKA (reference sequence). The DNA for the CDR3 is TGCAGTGCTAGAGTCGGAGCGCCCCAAGAGACCCAGTACTTC. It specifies CSARVGAPQETQYF.

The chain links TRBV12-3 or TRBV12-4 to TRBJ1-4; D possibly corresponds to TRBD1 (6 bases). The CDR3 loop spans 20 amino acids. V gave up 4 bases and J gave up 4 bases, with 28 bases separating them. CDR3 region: CASSSTFTHYREQHNEKLFF. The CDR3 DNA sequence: TGTGCCAGCAGTTCAACCTTTACCCACTACAGGGAGCAACATAATGAAAAACTGTTTTTT.

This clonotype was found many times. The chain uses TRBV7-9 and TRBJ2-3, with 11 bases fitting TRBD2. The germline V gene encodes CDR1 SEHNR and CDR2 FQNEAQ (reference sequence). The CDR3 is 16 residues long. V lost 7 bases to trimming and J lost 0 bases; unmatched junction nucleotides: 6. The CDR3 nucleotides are TGTGCCAGCAAAAGGACTAGCGGGTCTAGCACAGATACGCAGTATTTT. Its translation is CASKRTSGSSTDTQYF.

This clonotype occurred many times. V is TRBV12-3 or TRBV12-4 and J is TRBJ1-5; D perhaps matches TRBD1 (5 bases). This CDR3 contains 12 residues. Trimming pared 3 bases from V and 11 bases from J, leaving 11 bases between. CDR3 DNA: TGTGCCAGCAGTTTGATGGAACAGGCCCAGCATTTT. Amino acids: CASSLMEQAQHF.

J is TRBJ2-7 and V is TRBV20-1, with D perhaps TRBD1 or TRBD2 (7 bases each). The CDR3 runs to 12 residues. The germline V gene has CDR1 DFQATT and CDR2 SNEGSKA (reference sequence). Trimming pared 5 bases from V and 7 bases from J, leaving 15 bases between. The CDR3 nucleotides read TGCAGTGCTTGGGGAGGGGGACAGGAGCAGTACTTC. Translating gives CSAWGGGQEQYF.

The CDR3, as DNA: TGTGCCAGCAGCCCCGGGCGGCAGCCCCAGCATTTT. Its protein product is CASSPGRQPQHF. The J gene is TRBJ1-5, the V gene TRBV12-3 or TRBV12-4, with unresolved D. The CDR3 consists of 12 residues. Trimming cost V 6 bases and J 7 bases, with 10 bases left between them.

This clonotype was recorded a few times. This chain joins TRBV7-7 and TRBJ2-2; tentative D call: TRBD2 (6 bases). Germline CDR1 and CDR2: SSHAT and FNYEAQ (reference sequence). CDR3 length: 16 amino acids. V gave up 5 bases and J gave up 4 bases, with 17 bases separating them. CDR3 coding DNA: TGTGCCAGCAGCCCCCGCGGGGCCGGGAGCACCGGGGAGCTGTTTTTT. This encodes CASSPRGAGSTGELFF.

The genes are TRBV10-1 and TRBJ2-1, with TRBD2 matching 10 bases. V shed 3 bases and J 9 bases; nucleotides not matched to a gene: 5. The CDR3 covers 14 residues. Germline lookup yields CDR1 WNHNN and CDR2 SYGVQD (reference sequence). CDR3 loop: CASSESGRAREQFF. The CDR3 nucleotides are TGCGCCAGCAGTGAAAGCGGGAGGGCCCGTGAGCAGTTCTTC.

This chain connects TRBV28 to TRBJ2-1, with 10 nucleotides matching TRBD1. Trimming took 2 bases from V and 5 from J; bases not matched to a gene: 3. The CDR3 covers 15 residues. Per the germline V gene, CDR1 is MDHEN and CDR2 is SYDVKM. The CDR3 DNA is TGTGCCAGCAGTTTAAGGGGACAGGGGCACAATGAGCAGTTCTTC. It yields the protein CASSLRGQGHNEQFF.

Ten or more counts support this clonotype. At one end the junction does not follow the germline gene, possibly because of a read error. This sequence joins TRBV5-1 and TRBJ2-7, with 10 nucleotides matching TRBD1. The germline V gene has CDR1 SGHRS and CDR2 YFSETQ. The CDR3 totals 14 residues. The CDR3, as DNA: TGTGCCAGCAGTTTAGGGACAGGGGCCTACGAGCAGTACTTC. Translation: CASSLGTGAYEQYF.

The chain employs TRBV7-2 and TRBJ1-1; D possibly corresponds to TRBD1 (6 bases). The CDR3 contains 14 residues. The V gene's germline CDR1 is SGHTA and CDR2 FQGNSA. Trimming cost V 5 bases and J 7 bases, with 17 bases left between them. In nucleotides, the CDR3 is TGTGCCAGCAGCCTCCGTGCAGGGGACATTGAAGCTTTCTTT. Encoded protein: CASSLRAGDIEAFF.

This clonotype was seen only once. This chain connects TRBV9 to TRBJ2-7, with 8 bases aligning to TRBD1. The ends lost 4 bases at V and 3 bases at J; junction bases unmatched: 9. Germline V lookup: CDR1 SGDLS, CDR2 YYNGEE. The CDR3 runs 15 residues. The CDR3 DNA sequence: TGTGCCAGCAGCCTGTTCGGACAGGGATTCTACGAGCAGTACTTC. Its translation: CASSLFGQGFYEQYF. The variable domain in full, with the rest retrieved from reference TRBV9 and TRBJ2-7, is DSGVTQTPKHLITATGQRVTLRCSPRSGDLSVYWYQQSLDQGLQFLIQYYNGEERAKGNILERFSAQQFPDLHSELNLSSLELGDSALYFCASSLFGQGFYEQYFGPGTRLTVT.

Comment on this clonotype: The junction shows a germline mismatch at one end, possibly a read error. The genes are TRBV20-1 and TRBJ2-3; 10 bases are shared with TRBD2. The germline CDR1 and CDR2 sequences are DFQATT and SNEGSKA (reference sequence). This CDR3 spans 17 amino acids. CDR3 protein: CCARDLAGALSTDTQYF. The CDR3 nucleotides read TGCTGTGCTAGAGATCTAGCGGGGGCGCTTAGCACAGATACGCAGTATTTT.

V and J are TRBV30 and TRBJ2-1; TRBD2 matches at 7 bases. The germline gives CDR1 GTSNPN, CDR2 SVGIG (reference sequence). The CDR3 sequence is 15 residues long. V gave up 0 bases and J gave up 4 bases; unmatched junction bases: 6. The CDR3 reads CAWSVSSGVYNEQFF. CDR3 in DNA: TGTGCCTGGAGTGTTTCCAGCGGGGTATACAATGAGCAGTTCTTC. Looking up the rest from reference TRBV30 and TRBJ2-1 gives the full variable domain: SQTIHQWPATLVQPVGSPLSLECTVEGTSNPNLYWYRQAAGRGLQLLFYSVGIGQISSEVPQNLSASRPQDRQFILSSKKLLLSDSGFYLCAWSVSSGVYNEQFFGPGTRLTVL.

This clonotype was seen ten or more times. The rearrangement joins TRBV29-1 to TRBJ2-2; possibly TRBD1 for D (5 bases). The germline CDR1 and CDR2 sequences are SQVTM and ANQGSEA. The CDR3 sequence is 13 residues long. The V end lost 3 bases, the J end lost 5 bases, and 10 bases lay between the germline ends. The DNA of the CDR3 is TGCAGCGTTGACCCTGGACATACCGGGGAGCTGTTTTTT. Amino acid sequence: CSVDPGHTGELFF.

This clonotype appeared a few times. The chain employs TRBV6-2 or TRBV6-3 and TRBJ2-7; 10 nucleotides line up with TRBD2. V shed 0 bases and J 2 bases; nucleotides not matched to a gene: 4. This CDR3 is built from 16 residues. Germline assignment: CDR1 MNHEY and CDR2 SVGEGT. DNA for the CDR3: TGTGCCAGCAGTTACTCCCCTAGCGGGGGCCCCTACGAGCAGTACTTC. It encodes CASSYSPSGGPYEQYF.

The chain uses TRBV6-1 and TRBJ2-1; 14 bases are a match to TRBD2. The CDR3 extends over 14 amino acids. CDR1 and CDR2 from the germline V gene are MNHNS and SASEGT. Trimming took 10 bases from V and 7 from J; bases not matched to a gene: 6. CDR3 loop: CAIGTSGSKNEQFF. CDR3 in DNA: TGTGCCATCGGGACTAGCGGGAGTAAGAATGAGCAGTTCTTC.

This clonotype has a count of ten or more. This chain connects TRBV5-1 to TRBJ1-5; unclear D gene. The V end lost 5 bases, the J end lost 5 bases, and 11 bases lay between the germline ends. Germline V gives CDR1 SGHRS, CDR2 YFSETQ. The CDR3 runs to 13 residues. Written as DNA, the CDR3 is TGCGCCAGCAGTATAGGGAGCGATCAGCCCCAGCATTTT. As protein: CASSIGSDQPQHF.

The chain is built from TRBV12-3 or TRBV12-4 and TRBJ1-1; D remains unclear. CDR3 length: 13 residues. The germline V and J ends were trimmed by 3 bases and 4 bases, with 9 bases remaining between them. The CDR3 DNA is TGTGCCAGCAGTTTTTACGTGGGCACTGAAGCTTTCTTT. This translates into CASSFYVGTEAFF.

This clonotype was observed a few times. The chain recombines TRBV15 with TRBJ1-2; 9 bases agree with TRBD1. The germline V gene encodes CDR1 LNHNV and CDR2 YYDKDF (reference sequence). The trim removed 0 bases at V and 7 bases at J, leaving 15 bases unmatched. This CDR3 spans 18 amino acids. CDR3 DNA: TGTGCCACCAGCAGAGATTCCCCTAAGACAGGGGGTGCCTTTGGCTACACCTTC. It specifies CATSRDSPKTGGAFGYTF.

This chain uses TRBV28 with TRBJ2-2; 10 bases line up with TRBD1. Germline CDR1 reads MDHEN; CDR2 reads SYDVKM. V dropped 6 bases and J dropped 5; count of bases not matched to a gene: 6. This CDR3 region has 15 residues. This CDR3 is CASRGDRGKTGELFF. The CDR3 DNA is TGTGCCAGCAGGGGGGACAGGGGAAAAACCGGGGAGCTGTTTTTT.

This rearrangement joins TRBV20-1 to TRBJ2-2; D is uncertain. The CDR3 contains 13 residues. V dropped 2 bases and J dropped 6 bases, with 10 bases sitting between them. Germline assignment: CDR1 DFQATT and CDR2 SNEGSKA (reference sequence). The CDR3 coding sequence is TGCAGTGCTAGATCGGGTGCCGCCGGGGAGCTGTTTTTT. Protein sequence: CSARSGAAGELFF.

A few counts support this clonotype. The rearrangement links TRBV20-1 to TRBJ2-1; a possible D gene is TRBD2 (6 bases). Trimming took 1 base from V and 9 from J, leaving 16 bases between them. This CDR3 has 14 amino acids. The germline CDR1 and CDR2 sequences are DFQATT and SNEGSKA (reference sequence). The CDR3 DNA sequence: TGCAGTGCTAGAGGGGGGAGGAGAACGCTTGAGCAGTTCTTC. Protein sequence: CSARGGRRTLEQFF.

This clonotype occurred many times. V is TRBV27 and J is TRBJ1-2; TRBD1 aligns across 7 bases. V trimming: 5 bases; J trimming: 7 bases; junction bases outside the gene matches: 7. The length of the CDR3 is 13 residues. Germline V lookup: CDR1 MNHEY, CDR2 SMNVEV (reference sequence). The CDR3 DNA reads TGTGCCAGCAGTGCAACGGGACAGTCTGGCTACACCTTC. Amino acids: CASSATGQSGYTF.

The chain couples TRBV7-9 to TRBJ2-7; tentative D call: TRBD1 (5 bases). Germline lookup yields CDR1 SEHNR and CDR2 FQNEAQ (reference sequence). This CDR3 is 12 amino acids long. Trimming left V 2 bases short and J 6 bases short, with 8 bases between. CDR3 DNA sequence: TGTGCCAGCAGCTTATTGGGGCTCGAGCAGTACTTC. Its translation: CASSLLGLEQYF.

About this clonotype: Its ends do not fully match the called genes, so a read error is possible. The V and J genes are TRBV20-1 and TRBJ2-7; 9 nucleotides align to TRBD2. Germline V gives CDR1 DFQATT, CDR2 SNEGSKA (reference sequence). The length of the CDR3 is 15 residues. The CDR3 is CSARDWTSASYEQYF. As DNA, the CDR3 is TGCAGCGCTAGAGACTGGACTAGCGCGTCCTACGAGCAGTACTTC.

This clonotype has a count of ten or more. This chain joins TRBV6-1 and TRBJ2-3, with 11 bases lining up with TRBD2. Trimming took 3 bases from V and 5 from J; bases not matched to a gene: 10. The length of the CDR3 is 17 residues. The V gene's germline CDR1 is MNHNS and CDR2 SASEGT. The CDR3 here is CASSDGTSGPARDTQYF. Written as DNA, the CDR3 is TGTGCCAGCAGTGATGGGACTAGCGGACCCGCGAGAGATACGCAGTATTTT.

The CDR3 loop is CARTAGWENTIYF. DNA of the CDR3: TGCGCCAGGACAGCGGGGTGGGAGAACACCATATATTTT. The chain has TRBV5-1 and TRBJ1-3; tentatively, D is TRBD1 (5 bases). The CDR3 has 13 residues. The germline V gene encodes CDR1 SGHRS and CDR2 YFSETQ. V was shortened by 8 bases and J by 7 bases, with 16 bases between the two germline ends.

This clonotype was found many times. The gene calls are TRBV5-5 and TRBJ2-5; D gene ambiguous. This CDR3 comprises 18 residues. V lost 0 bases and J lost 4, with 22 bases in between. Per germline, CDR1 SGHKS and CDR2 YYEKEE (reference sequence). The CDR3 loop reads CASSLGGVYFSSRETQYF. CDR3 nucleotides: TGTGCCAGCAGCTTGGGTGGTGTTTACTTCTCGTCAAGAGAGACCCAGTACTTC.